Included here is one T cell receptor (beta chain) sequence, with context. Its antigen is still unknown. Between the trimmed V and J ends, which lost 2 bases and 0 bases, there was a span of 12 bases. The V gene's germline CDR1 is SGHDT and CDR2 YYEEEE. The CDR3 contains 15 residues. This entry is derived from a study of T cell repertoires in aging, cancer and after chemotherapy. About the research overall: Donor ages fell into six groups from 30 or younger up to 70 or older. Patients with glioblastoma brain tumors were sampled before and after temozolomide-based therapy.

A mixed TRB-A/B primer pool amplified rearranged TRB by multiplex touch-down PCR. In TCRdb, the multiplex PCR reads were re-called with MiXCR into one record per CDR3 protein. The sample holds about 5,100 distinct CDR3 sequences; 25% to 30% are singletons and the top ten take 8.5% to 14%. General study results and limits: Healthy donors lost TCR diversity with age mainly through richness, cancer patients through richness and evenness. Compared with age-matched healthy donors, untreated hematological or solid cancer patients showed higher blood TCR clonality.

Amplification of TCR beta used genomic DNA extracted from peripheral blood. This chain links TRBV5-6 with TRBJ2-7; D may be TRBD1 or TRBD2 (5 bases each). The specimen sequenced was blood. This sequence originates from a human donor with a solid tumor. CDR3: CASSLRGASSYEQYF. Here the CDR3 DNA reads TGTGCCAGCAGCTTAAGAGGGGCCAGCTCCTACGAGCAGTACTTC.